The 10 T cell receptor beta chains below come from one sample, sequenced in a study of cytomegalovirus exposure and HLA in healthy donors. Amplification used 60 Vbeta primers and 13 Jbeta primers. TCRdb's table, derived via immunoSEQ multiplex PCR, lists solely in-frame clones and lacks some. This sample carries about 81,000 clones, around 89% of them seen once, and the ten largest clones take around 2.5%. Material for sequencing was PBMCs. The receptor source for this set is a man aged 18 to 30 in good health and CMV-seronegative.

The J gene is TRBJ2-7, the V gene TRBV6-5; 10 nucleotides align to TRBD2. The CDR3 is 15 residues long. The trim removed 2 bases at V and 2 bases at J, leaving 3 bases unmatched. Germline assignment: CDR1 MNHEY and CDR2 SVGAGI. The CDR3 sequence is CASSYASGRAYEQYF. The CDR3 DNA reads TGTGCCAGCAGTTACGCCAGCGGGAGGGCCTACGAGCAGTACTTC.

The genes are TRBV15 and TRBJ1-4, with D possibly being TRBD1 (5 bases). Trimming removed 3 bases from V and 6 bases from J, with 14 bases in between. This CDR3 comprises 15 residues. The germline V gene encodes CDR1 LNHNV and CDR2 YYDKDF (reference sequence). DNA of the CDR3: TGTGCCACCAGCAGGGTCGGGGGGAGTTATGAAAAACTGTTTTTT. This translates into CATSRVGGSYEKLFF. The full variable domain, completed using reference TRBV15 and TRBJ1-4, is DAMVIQNPRYQVTQFGKPVTLSCSQTLNHNVMYWYQQKSSQAPKLLFHYYDKDFNNEADTPDNFQSRRPNTSFCFLDIRSPGLGDTAMYLCATSRVGGSYEKLFFGSGTQLSVL.

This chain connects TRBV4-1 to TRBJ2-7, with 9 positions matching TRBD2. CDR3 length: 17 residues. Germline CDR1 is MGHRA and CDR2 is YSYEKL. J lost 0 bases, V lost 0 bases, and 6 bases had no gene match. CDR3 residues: CASSQDLWTSVSYEQYF. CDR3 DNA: TGCGCCAGCAGCCAAGATCTTTGGACTAGCGTCTCCTACGAGCAGTACTTC.

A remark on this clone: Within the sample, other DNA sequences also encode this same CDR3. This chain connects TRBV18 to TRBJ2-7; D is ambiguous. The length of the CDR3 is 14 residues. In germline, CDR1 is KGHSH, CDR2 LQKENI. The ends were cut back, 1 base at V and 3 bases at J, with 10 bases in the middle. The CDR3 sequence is CASSPLSQIYEQYF. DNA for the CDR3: TGTGCCAGCTCACCACTTTCACAGATCTACGAGCAGTACTTC.

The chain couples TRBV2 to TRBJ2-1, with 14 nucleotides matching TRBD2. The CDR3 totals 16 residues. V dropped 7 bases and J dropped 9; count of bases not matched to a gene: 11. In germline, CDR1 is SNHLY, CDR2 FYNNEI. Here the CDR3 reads CASMGNGLAGGGEQFF. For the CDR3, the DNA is TGTGCCAGCATGGGAAATGGACTAGCGGGAGGTGGTGAGCAGTTCTTC.

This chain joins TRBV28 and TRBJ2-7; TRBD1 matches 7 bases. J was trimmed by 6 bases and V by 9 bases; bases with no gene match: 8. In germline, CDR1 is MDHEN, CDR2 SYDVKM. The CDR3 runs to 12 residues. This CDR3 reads CASERDRSEQYF. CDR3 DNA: TGTGCCAGTGAACGGGACAGAAGCGAGCAGTACTTC.

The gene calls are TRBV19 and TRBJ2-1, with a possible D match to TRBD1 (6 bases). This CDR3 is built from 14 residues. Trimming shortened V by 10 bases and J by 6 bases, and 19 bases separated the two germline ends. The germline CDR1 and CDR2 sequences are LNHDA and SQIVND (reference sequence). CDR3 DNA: TGTGCCACCACGACAGGTGGCATAGGCAATGAGCAGTTCTTC. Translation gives CATTTGGIGNEQFF.

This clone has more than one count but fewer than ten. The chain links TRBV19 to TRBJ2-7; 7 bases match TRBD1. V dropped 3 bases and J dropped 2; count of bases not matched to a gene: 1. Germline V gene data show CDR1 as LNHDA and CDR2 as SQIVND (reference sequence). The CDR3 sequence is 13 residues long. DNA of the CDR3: TGTGCCAGTAGTATGGGACAGACCTACGAGCAGTACTTC. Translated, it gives CASSMGQTYEQYF.

Here the CDR3 reads CASRRDRGISGELFF. The CDR3 bases are TGTGCCAGCAGAAGAGACAGGGGGATTTCCGGGGAGCTGTTTTTT. This chain joins TRBV6-6 and TRBJ2-2, with TRBD1 matching 9 bases. After removal of 6 bases from V and 6 bases from J, the junction contained 8 bases not matched to a gene. CDR1 is MNHNY, CDR2 SVGAGI, per germline (reference sequence). The CDR3 runs to 15 residues.

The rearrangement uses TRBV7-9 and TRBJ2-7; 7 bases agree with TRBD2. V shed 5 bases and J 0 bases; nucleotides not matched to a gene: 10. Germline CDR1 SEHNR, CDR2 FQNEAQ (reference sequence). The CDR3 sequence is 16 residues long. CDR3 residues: CASSPYPGTISYEQYF. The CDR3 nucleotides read TGTGCCAGCAGCCCCTATCCCGGGACTATCTCCTACGAGCAGTACTTC.